The present T cell receptor (beta chain) was sequenced within a study of blood T cells in healthy people across ages. This clonotype was observed a handful of times. Its cognate antigen is unknown. The study's findings and limits: CMV status of donors was unknown, possibly confounding expanded clonotype changes.

The CDR3 runs 13 residues. Trimming removed 7 bases from V and 9 bases from J; junction bases left unmatched: 12. CDR1 SQVTM and CDR2 ANQGSEA come from the germline V gene. PCR was performed a second time for about 6 to 12 cycles using a sample-barcoded 5' primer and a J-beta primer mix. Each CDR3 protein gets one entry after TCRdb re-called the 5' RACE reads with MiXCR. The sample shows over 700,000 distinct CDR3 sequences, approximately 25% of them seen only once. The same data also contributed to another study, on T cells of mothers and their children.

Sequenced input: blood. The rearrangement links TRBV29-1 to TRBJ2-4; 7 positions match TRBD2. The sequence was collected from a boy aged 5 to 17 in good health. Here the CDR3 reads CSAWPGSGGIQYF. For the CDR3, the DNA is TGCAGCGCCTGGCCAGGGTCGGGAGGCATTCAGTACTTC.